This record covers a single T cell receptor beta chain. The antigen is not known. The data stem from a study of a mutant IDH1 vaccine in newly diagnosed glioma. Overall study: Eight vaccinations were given in weeks 1, 3, 5, 7, 11, 15, 19 and 23. Following radiotherapy alone, or alongside temozolomide cycles, vaccination was started after an interval of 4-6 weeks. Most patients had radiochemotherapy with temozolomide before enrollment; others had one alone.

General study results and limits: Of all patients, around 94% showed vaccine-induced immune responses.

Noted time point: week 23, last vaccination. Doses consisted of 300 ug of mutant IDH1 20-mer peptide each, paired with topical imiquimod. The table came from immunoSEQ multiplex PCR; TCRdb's copy has only in-frame clones and leaves some out. The sample lists 88,000 or so clones, about 82% occurring once. This sequence originates from a young man with glioma. Some clones in this sample may be carry-over from other donors' samples. This specimen was PBMCs, taken from a glioma patient whose treatment included an IDH1 peptide vaccine.

The chain's CDR3 is CASSLTHGELYEQYF. CDR3 nucleotides: TGTGCCAGTAGCCTGACCCATGGGGAACTATACGAGCAGTACTTC. J is TRBJ2-7 and V is TRBV19; unclear D gene. Per the germline V gene, CDR1 is LNHDA and CDR2 is SQIVND (reference sequence). The CDR3 contains 15 residues. V was pared by 6 bases and J by 4 bases, with 19 bases between. Full variable domain (rest looked up from reference TRBV19 and TRBJ2-7): DGGITQSPKYLFRKEGQNVTLSCEQNLNHDAMYWYRQDPGQGLRLIYYSQIVNDFQKGDIAEGYSVSREKKESFPLTVTSAQKNPTAFYLCASSLTHGELYEQYFGPGTRLTVT.